The rows below give T cell receptor beta chains drawn from one sample of a study of blood T cell repertoires in COVID-19. Libraries were prepared by immunoSEQ multiplex PCR; TCRdb keeps only in-frame clonotypes and omits some of them. The sample records under 200,000 clones, about four fifths being singletons. The specimen sequenced was PBMCs or T cells enriched from blood (not recorded which). The receptors come from a man in his fifties who had recovered from COVID-19. Each CDR3 is given with its conserved first and last residue.

v_gene	j_gene	CDR3aa
TRBV6-5	TRBJ1-1	CASRPYRTTNTEAFF
TRBV28	TRBJ2-7	CASSLWDRDTYEQYF
TRBV10-3	TRBJ2-3	CAISIASTDTQYF
TRBV19	TRBJ1-6	CASHFRGDSPLHF
TRBV12-3/TRBV12-4	TRBJ1-4	CASSPGVEKLFF
TRBV25-1	TRBJ2-7	CASSGTGREQYF
TRBV6-1	TRBJ1-1	CASSDPVTEAFF
TRBV3-1/TRBV3-2	TRBJ2-7	CASSTAGTVYEQYF
TRBV4-1	TRBJ2-1	CASSQDPIPSGSYNEQFF
TRBV27	TRBJ1-1	CASSPPPAGNTEAFF
TRBV5-1	TRBJ1-6	CASSLNSLPNSPLHF
TRBV5-1	TRBJ2-7	CASSSTGTGAHEQYF
TRBV9	TRBJ2-1	CASSPGDRGFDEQFF
TRBV24-1	TRBJ2-5	CATSDSKLAALRSGETQYF
TRBV19	TRBJ1-3	CASSVGAGNTIYF
TRBV24-1	TRBJ2-2	CATSARRGVGTGELFF
TRBV11-2	TRBJ2-7	CASSLSSGGFPSYEQYF
TRBV5-4	TRBJ2-1	CASSLEAGDVFF
TRBV19	TRBJ2-1	CASSTGLVAYNEQFF
TRBV19	TRBJ2-7	CASSPGLAGYLYEQYF
TRBV25-1	TRBJ2-1	CASSDSRLAYNEQFF
TRBV19	TRBJ1-3	CASRLGQGYGNTIYF
TRBV5-1	TRBJ1-1	CASSVGQGAGAFF
TRBV28	TRBJ1-3	CASSSRGHGDTIYF